This T cell receptor (beta chain) derives from a study of T cells in Graves' hyperthyroidism and ophthalmopathy. Study context: Specimen type is peripheral blood, collected at initial diagnosis prior to any treatment.

Amplified TCR beta CDR3 regions derived from RNA transcripts. TCR CDR3 regions were first amplified by RT-PCR with HTBI primers. Using its own MiXCR run on the multiplex PCR reads, TCRdb lists one record per CDR3 protein. Among some 180,000 distinct CDR3 sequences, 15% to 20% were seen once, and the ten largest hold roughly 30%. Exclusion criteria comprised uncontrolled infection, other autoimmune disease, pregnancy or lactation. Germline CDR1 and CDR2: LNHDA and SQIVND (reference sequence). V lost 3 bases to trimming and J lost 7 bases, with 10 bases between them. The CDR3 runs 13 residues. This clonotype was observed at least ten times. What it binds is not known. General study findings and limits: The blood repertoire included most of the expanded thyroid clonotypes above 0.001.

This chain joins TRBV19 and TRBJ2-1, with D perhaps TRBD1 (6 bases). The sample taken for sequencing was blood. This receptor was obtained from a woman in her 50s with Graves' hyperthyroidism. This chain's CDR3 is CASSIGTINEQFF. Written as DNA, the CDR3 is TGTGCCAGTAGTATCGGGACAATTAATGAGCAGTTCTTC.